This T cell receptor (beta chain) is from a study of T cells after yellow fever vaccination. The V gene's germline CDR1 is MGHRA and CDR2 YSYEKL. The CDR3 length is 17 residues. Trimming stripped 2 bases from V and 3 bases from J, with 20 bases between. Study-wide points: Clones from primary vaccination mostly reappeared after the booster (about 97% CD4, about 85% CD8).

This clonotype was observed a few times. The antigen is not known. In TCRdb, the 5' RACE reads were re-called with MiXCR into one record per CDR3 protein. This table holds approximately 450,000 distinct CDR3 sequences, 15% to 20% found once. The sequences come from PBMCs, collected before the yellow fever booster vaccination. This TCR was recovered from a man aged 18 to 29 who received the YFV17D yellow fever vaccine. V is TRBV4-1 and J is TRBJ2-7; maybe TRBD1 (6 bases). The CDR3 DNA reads TGCGCCAGCAGCCAAAGACAGGCCGTCGATTACCTCTACGAGCAGTACTTC. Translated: CASSQRQAVDYLYEQYF.